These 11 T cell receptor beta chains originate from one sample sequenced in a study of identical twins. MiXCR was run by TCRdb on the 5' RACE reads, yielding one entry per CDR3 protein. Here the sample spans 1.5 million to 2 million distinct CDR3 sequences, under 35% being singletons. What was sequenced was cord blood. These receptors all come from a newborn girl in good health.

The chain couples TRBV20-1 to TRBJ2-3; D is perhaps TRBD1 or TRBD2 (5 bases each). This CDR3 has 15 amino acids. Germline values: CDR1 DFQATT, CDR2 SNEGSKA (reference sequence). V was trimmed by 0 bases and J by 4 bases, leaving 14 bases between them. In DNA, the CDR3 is TGCAGTGCTAGAGATGGGAGAGGGGCCGCAGATACGCAGTATTTT. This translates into CSARDGRGAADTQYF.

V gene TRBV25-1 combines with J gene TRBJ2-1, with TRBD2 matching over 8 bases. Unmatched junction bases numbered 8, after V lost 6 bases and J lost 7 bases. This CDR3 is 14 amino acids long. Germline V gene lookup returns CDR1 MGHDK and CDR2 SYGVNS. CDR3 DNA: TGTGCCAGCAGCGCGGGAGTAGCGGGAAATGAGCAGTTCTTC. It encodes CASSAGVAGNEQFF.

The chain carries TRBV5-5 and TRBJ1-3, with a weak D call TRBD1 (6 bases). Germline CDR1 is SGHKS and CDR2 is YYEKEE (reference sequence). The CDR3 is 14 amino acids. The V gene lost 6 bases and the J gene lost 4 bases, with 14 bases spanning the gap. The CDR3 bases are TGTGCCAGCACCGGAGGGGGGAAAGGAAACACCATATATTTT. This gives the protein CASTGGGKGNTIYF.

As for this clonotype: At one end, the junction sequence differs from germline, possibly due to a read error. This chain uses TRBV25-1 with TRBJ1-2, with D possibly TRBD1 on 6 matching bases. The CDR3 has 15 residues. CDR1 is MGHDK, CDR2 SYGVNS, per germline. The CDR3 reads CTSSESGGPNYGYTF. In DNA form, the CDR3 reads TGTACCAGCAGTGAATCGGGGGGCCCAAACTATGGCTACACCTTC.

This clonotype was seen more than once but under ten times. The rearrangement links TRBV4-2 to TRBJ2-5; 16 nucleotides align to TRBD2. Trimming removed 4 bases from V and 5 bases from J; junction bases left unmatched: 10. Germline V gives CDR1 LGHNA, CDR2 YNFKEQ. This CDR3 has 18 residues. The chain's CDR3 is CASSPRGTSGGAVETQYF. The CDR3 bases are TGTGCCAGCAGCCCCCGTGGGACTAGCGGGGGGGCGGTGGAGACCCAGTACTTC.

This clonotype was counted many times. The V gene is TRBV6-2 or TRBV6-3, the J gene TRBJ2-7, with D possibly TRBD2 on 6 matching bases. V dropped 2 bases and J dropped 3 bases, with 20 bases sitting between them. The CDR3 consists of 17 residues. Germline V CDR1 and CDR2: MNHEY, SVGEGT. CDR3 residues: CASSYTRLRDSNYEQYF. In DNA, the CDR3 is TGTGCCAGCAGTTACACTCGATTACGGGACTCCAACTACGAGCAGTACTTC.

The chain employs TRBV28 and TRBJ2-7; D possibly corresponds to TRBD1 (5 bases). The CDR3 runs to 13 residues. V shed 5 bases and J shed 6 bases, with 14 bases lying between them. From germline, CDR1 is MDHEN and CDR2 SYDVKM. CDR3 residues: CASSVKGLSEQYF. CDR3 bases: TGTGCCAGCAGTGTAAAGGGGTTGAGCGAGCAGTACTTC. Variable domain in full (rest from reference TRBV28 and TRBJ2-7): DVKVTQSSRYLVKRTGEKVFLECVQDMDHENMFWYRQDPGLGLRLIYFSYDVKMKEKGDIPEGYSVSREKKERFSLILESASTNQTSMYLCASSVKGLSEQYFGPGTRLTVT.

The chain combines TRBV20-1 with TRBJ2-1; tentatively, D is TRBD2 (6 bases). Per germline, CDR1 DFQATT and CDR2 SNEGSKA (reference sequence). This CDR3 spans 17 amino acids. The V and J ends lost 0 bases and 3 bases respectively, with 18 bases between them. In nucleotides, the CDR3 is TGCAGTGCTAGAGATCGGATTCAGGGAGGTTACTACAATGAGCAGTTCTTC. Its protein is CSARDRIQGGYYNEQFF.

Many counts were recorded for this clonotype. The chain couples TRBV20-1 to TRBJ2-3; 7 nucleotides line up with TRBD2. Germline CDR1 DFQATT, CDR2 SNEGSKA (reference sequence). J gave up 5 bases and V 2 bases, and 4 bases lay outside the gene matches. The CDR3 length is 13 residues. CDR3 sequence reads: CSARTGLRDTQYF. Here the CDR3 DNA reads TGCAGTGCTAGAACGGGACTACGAGATACGCAGTATTTT.

The CDR3 bases are TGTGCCAGTAGTACCTTCCCTGCCTACGAGCAGTACTTC. This translates into CASSTFPAYEQYF. This chain links TRBV19 with TRBJ2-1; D unresolved. The J call may not be correct, given that the DNA end is closer to TRBJ2-7. The CDR3 spans 13 residues. Germline values: CDR1 LNHDA, CDR2 SQIVND (reference sequence).

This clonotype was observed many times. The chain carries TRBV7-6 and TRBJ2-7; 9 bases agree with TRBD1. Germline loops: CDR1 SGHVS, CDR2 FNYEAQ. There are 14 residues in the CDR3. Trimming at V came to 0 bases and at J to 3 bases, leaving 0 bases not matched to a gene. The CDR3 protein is CASSLATGGYEQYF. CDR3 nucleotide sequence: TGTGCCAGCAGCTTAGCGACAGGGGGCTACGAGCAGTACTTC. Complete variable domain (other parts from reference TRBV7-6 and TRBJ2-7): GAGVSQSPRYKVTKRGQDVALRCDPISGHVSLYWYRQALGQGPEFLTYFNYEAQQDKSGLPNDRFSAERPEGSISTLTIQRTEQRDSAMYRCASSLATGGYEQYFGPGTRLTVT.